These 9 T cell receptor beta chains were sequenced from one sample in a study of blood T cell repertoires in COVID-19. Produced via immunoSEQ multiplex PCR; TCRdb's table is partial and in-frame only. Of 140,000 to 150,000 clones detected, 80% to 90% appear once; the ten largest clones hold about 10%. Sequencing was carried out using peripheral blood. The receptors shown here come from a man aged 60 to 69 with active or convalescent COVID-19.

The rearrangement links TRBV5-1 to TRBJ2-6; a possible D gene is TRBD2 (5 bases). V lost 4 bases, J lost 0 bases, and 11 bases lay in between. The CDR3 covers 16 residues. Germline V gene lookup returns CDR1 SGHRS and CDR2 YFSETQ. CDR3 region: CASSLGLHSGANVLTF. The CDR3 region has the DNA TGCGCCAGCAGCCTTGGACTGCACTCTGGGGCCAACGTCCTGACTTTC.

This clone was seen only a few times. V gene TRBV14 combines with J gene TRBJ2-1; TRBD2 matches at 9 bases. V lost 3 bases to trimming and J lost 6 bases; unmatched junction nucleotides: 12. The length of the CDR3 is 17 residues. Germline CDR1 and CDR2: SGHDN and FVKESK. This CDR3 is CASSQDWREGGFNEQFF. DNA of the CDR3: TGTGCCAGCAGCCAGGACTGGCGGGAGGGAGGGTTCAATGAGCAGTTCTTC.

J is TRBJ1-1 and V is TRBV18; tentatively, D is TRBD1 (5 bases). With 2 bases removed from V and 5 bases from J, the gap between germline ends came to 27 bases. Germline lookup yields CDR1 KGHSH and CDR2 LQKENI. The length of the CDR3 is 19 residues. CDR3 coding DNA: TGTGCCAGCTCACCAACGGCCGACATCCTCGGGGGAGAACGGACTGAAGCTTTCTTT. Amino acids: CASSPTADILGGERTEAFF.

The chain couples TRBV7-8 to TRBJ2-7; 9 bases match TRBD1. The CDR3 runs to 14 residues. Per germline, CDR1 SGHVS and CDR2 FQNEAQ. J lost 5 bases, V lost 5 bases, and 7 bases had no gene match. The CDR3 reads CASSPQGQGDEQYF. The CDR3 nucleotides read TGTGCCAGCAGCCCTCAGGGACAGGGAGACGAGCAGTACTTC.

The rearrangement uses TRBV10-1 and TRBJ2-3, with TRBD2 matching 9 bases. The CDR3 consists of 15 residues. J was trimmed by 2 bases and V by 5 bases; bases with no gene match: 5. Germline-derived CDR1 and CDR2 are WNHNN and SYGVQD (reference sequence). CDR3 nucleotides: TGCGCCAGCAGTCCAACTAGCGGGTCCACAGATACGCAGTATTTT. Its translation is CASSPTSGSTDTQYF.

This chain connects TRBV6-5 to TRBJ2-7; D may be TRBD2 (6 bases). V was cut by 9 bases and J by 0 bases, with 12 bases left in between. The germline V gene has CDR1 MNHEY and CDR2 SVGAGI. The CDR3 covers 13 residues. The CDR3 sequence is CASRRVISYEQYF. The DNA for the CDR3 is TGTGCCAGTCGGAGGGTAATCTCCTACGAGCAGTACTTC.

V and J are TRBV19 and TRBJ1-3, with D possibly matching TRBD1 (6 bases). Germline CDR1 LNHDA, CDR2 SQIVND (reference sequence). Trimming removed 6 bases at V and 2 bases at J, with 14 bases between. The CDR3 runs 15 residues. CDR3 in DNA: TGTGCCAGTAGGCCTACAGGGAGCCCTGGAAACACCATATATTTT. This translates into CASRPTGSPGNTIYF.

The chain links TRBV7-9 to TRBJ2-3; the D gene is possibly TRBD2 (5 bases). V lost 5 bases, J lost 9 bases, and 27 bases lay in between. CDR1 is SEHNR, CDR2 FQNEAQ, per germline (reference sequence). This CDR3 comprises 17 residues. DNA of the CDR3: TGTGCCAGCAGCCCATATTCGGCGTTGACTAAGAGACACACGCAGTATTTT. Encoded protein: CASSPYSALTKRHTQYF.

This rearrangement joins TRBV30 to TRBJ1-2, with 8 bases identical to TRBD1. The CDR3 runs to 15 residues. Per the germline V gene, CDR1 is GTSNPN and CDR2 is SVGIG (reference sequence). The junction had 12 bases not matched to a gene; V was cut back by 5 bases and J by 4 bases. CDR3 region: CAWRLRDRFGYGYTF. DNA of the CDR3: TGTGCCTGGCGTCTCCGGGACAGGTTTGGCTATGGCTACACCTTC.